Presented here are 31 T cell receptor beta chains from one specimen sequenced in a study of early T cells in non-severe SARS-CoV-2 infection. MiXCR, run by TCRdb on the 5' RACE reads, gives a single entry per CDR3 protein. The sample holds about 62,000 distinct CDR3 sequences, roughly a tenth seen once. Material: whole blood. All receptors derive from an adult who was a healthcare worker with PCR-confirmed SARS-CoV-2 infection or an uninfected control (not recorded which).

This clonotype showed up just a few times. V and J are TRBV28 and TRBJ1-4; 8 nucleotides align to TRBD1. Germline V gene sequence: CDR1 MDHEN, CDR2 SYDVKM. The CDR3 runs to 14 residues. V lost 6 bases, J lost 5 bases, and 5 bases stayed unmatched. CDR3 region: CASRQGAINEKLFF. In nucleotides, the CDR3 is TGTGCCAGCAGGCAGGGGGCTATCAATGAAAAACTGTTTTTT. The whole variable domain, filled in from reference TRBV28 and TRBJ1-4, reads DVKVTQSSRYLVKRTGEKVFLECVQDMDHENMFWYRQDPGLGLRLIYFSYDVKMKEKGDIPEGYSVSREKKERFSLILESASTNQTSMYLCASRQGAINEKLFFGSGTQLSVL.

The chain recombines TRBV11-2 with TRBJ1-3; D is undetermined. The CDR3 is 16 amino acids. Trimming pared 0 bases from V and 2 bases from J, leaving 11 bases between. CDR1 and CDR2 from the germline V gene are SGHAT and FQNNGV. The CDR3 loop reads CASSLESGLAGNTIYF. DNA of the CDR3: TGTGCCAGCAGCTTAGAGTCGGGTCTAGCTGGAAACACCATATATTTT.

The rearrangement uses TRBV14 and TRBJ2-1; D may correspond to TRBD1 or TRBD2 (5 bases each). The CDR3 runs 14 residues. V lost 0 bases, J lost 8 bases, and 11 bases lay in between. Germline assignment: CDR1 SGHDN and CDR2 FVKESK. CDR3 protein: CASSQERGTDEQFF. The CDR3, as DNA: TGTGCCAGCAGCCAAGAAAGAGGGACGGATGAGCAGTTCTTC.

This sequence joins TRBV20-1 and TRBJ1-1; unclear D gene. The CDR3 has 11 residues. The V end lost 0 bases, the J end lost 7 bases, and 6 bases lay between the germline ends. Looked up from germline, CDR1 is DFQATT and CDR2 is SNEGSKA (reference sequence). The CDR3: CSAREGGEAFF. CDR3 in DNA: TGCAGTGCTAGAGAGGGTGGTGAAGCTTTCTTT.

The rearrangement links TRBV7-3 to TRBJ1-1; the match to TRBD1 covers 9 bases. Losses at the gene ends were 6 bases for V and 2 bases for J; bases not matched to a gene: 4. This CDR3 is 14 amino acids long. The germline gives CDR1 SGHTA, CDR2 FQGTGA. CDR3 sequence reads: CASSKDRGNTEAFF. The CDR3 DNA reads as TGTGCCAGCAGTAAGGACAGGGGAAACACTGAAGCTTTCTTT. Looking up the rest from reference TRBV7-3 and TRBJ1-1 gives the full variable domain: GAGVSQTPSNKVTEKGKYVELRCDPISGHTALYWYRQSLGQGPEFLIYFQGTGAADDSGLPNDRFFAVRPEGSVSTLKIQRTERGDSAVYLCASSKDRGNTEAFFGQGTRLTVV.

The V call is TRBV30, the J call TRBJ2-7, with D possibly called TRBD1 or TRBD2 (5 bases each). Trimming removed 3 bases at V and 1 base at J, with 16 bases between. The CDR3 is 15 amino acids. Germline CDR1 and CDR2: GTSNPN and SVGIG (reference sequence). For the CDR3, the DNA is TGTGCCTGGAGCCTACCCGGGACCTTATCCTACGAGCAGTACGTC. Amino acid sequence: CAWSLPGTLSYEQYV.

This chain joins TRBV3-1 and TRBJ1-6; perhaps TRBD1 as D (6 bases). The CDR3 spans 14 residues. The germline V and J ends were trimmed by 2 bases and 8 bases, with 10 bases remaining between them. Germline V lookup: CDR1 LGHDT, CDR2 YNNKEL (reference sequence). CDR3 in amino acids: CASSQQGRHSPLHF. The CDR3 DNA reads TGTGCCAGCAGCCAACAGGGGCGGCATTCACCCCTCCACTTT. The full variable domain, in which reference TRBV3-1 and TRBJ1-6 provide the parts outside the CDR3, is DTAVSQTPKYLVTQMGNDKSIKCEQNLGHDTMYWYKQDSKKFLKIMFSYNNKELIINETVPNRFSPKSPDKAHLNLHINSLELGDSAVYFCASSQQGRHSPLHFGNGTRLTVT.

With respect to this clonotype: Since a much larger clone is just one base distant, this may be a read error. Likely a read error: the CDR3 ends without its conserved phenylalanine or tryptophan. No DNA is shown, since the ends of the CDR3 on it are uncertain; the CDR3 is the one TCRdb lists. The chain carries TRBV21-1 and TRBJ2-1; TRBD1, the D gene given by the table, was not confirmed from the DNA. TRBV21-1 is classified as a pseudogene. The CDR3 is 15 amino acids long, termini counted. Here the CDR3 reads CASSKVRGLRNEQFI.

The sample holds a few counts of this clonotype. The V call is TRBV7-2, the J call TRBJ2-2; D gene unclear. The CDR3 contains 14 residues. Trimming took off 1 base at V and 6 bases at J, with 9 bases between the two ends. The V gene's germline CDR1 is SGHTA and CDR2 FQGNSA. Here the CDR3 reads CASSLDSGPGELFF. The CDR3 nucleotides are TGTGCCAGCAGCTTAGATTCGGGTCCCGGGGAGCTGTTTTTT.

This clonotype showed up just a few times. This sequence joins TRBV7-2 and TRBJ2-5; 10 bases align to TRBD2. Germline lookup yields CDR1 SGHTA and CDR2 FQGNSA. J lost 5 bases, V lost 5 bases, and 11 bases had no gene match. There are 16 residues in the CDR3. The CDR3 coding sequence is TGTGCCAGCAGCCCCCAGACTAGCGGGTGGGGGGAGACCCAGTACTTC. Translating it yields CASSPQTSGWGETQYF.

The chain couples TRBV6-2 or TRBV6-3 to TRBJ2-1; 10 nucleotides match TRBD2. V trimming: 6 bases; J trimming: 3 bases; junction bases outside the gene matches: 5. Germline values: CDR1 MNHEY, CDR2 SVGEGT. This CDR3 is built from 15 residues. The CDR3 loop reads CASSRLAGNYNEQFF. CDR3 nucleotides: TGTGCCAGCAGCCGACTAGCGGGTAACTACAATGAGCAGTTCTTC.

This clonotype was seen many times. The V call is TRBV6-6, the J call TRBJ1-1; D might be TRBD1 (5 bases). CDR1 and CDR2 (germline): MNHNY, SVGAGI (reference sequence). With 2 bases removed from V and 3 bases from J, the gap between germline ends came to 7 bases. The CDR3 sequence is 13 residues long. CDR3 in amino acids: CASSYGTDTEAFF. The CDR3 DNA reads TGTGCCAGCAGTTACGGGACGGACACTGAAGCTTTCTTT.

This clonotype was detected only once. The V call is TRBV7-2, the J call TRBJ2-3, with D hard to call. Germline V CDR1 and CDR2: SGHTA, FQGNSA. V lost 3 bases, J lost 2 bases, and 12 bases lay in between. There are 15 residues in the CDR3. Here the CDR3 DNA reads TGTGCCAGCAGCTTTATAGGTCAGCCCACAGATACGCAGTATTTT. The encoded protein is CASSFIGQPTDTQYF.

The V and J genes are TRBV5-4 and TRBJ1-1, with unresolved D. V was shortened by 3 bases and J by 0 bases, with 6 bases between the two germline ends. The CDR3 runs 13 residues. The germline gives CDR1 SGHNT, CDR2 YYREEE (reference sequence). CDR3 residues: CASSWHMNTEAFF. In nucleotides, the CDR3 is TGTGCCAGCAGCTGGCACATGAACACTGAAGCTTTCTTT.

This chain connects TRBV9 to TRBJ2-1, with D perhaps matching TRBD2 (6 bases). V was shortened by 3 bases and J by 6 bases, with 16 bases between the two germline ends. Germline V gene sequence: CDR1 SGDLS, CDR2 YYNGEE. The length of the CDR3 is 15 residues. The CDR3 DNA is TGTGCCAGCAGCGGGGCCGACGGGGGTGGCAATGAGCAGTTCTTC. Its translation: CASSGADGGGNEQFF. The variable domain in full, with the rest retrieved from reference TRBV9 and TRBJ2-1, is DSGVTQTPKHLITATGQRVTLRCSPRSGDLSVYWYQQSLDQGLQFLIQYYNGEERAKGNILERFSAQQFPDLHSELNLSSLELGDSALYFCASSGADGGGNEQFFGPGTRLTVL.

This clonotype was counted only a few times. The chain recombines TRBV30 with TRBJ1-1; a possible D gene is TRBD1 (6 bases). The CDR3 runs to 15 residues. CDR1 and CDR2 from the germline V gene are GTSNPN and SVGIG (reference sequence). Trimming stripped 5 bases from V and 4 bases from J, with 20 bases between. The CDR3 DNA sequence: TGTGCCTGGGCCCCCCTTTCAGGGGAAGGCACTGAAGCTTTCTTT. Its translation is CAWAPLSGEGTEAFF.

This clonotype has only a few counts. V gene TRBV12-5 combines with J gene TRBJ1-2; no reliable D call. This CDR3 contains 12 residues. The germline V and J ends were trimmed by 5 bases and 10 bases, with 14 bases remaining between them. Looked up from germline, CDR1 is LGHNT and CDR2 is FRNRAP. The chain's CDR3 is CASGPGRPPYTF. CDR3 nucleotides: TGTGCTAGTGGTCCGGGTCGCCCCCCCTACACCTTC.

This chain connects TRBV30 to TRBJ2-5; 8 bases line up with TRBD2. V lost 2 bases to trimming and J lost 1 base; unmatched junction nucleotides: 9. This CDR3 has 16 residues. CDR1 is GTSNPN and CDR2 is SVGIG in the germline V gene (reference sequence). CDR3 in DNA: TGTGCCTGGAGTTCACAGCGGGGGATCGCCCAAGAGACCCAGTACTTC. Residues: CAWSSQRGIAQETQYF.

This chain uses TRBV24-1 with TRBJ2-3; D possibly uses TRBD1 or TRBD2 (5 bases each). V was clipped by 4 bases and J by 1 base, with 5 bases between them. Germline lookup yields CDR1 KGHDR and CDR2 SFDVKD. CDR3 size: 13 residues. CDR3 amino acids: CATSEGGTDTQYF. The DNA for the CDR3 is TGTGCCACCAGTGAGGGGGGCACAGATACGCAGTATTTT.

The chain uses TRBV2 and TRBJ1-2; D is unclear. The CDR3 length is 11 residues. Germline assignment: CDR1 SNHLY and CDR2 FYNNEI. With 8 bases removed from V and 0 bases from J, the gap between germline ends came to 4 bases. CDR3 nucleotides: TGTGCCAGCCAATCTAACTATGGCTACACCTTC. As protein: CASQSNYGYTF.

The chain links TRBV5-1 to TRBJ2-1, with 8 bases aligning to TRBD1. Germline trimming cut 4 bases from V and 5 bases from J; bases unmatched to any gene: 11. The CDR3 runs to 16 residues. CDR1 and CDR2 (germline): SGHRS, YFSETQ. The CDR3: CASSIPRTGNNNEQFF. Written as DNA, the CDR3 is TGCGCCAGCAGCATACCACGGACAGGGAATAACAATGAGCAGTTCTTC.

CDR3 bases: TGTGCCAGCAGTCCTAGCGGGGGGGGAGGCACAGATACGCAGTATTTT. Translation gives CASSPSGGGGTDTQYF. The rearrangement uses TRBV12-3 or TRBV12-4 and TRBJ2-3; TRBD2 matches at 12 bases. CDR3 size: 16 residues. The ends lost 5 bases at V and 1 base at J; junction bases unmatched: 4.

The sample holds a few counts of this clonotype. V and J are TRBV6-6 and TRBJ2-7; the match to TRBD1 covers 7 bases. This CDR3 region has 13 residues. Looked up from germline, CDR1 is MNHNY and CDR2 is SVGAGI (reference sequence). Trimming took 5 bases from V and 6 from J; bases not matched to a gene: 7. The CDR3 sequence is CASSPPTGLEQYV. The CDR3 DNA reads as TGTGCCAGCAGTCCCCCGACAGGGCTCGAGCAGTACGTC.

V usage is TRBV7-2 and J usage is TRBJ2-3; D perhaps matches TRBD2 (6 bases). The V end lost 3 bases, the J end lost 3 bases, and 13 bases lay between the germline ends. Germline CDR1 SGHTA, CDR2 FQGNSA. CDR3 length: 15 residues. In nucleotides, the CDR3 is TGTGCCAGCAGCTTGTCGGGACTGGTTACAGATACGCAGTATTTT. It translates to CASSLSGLVTDTQYF.

V is TRBV29-1 and J is TRBJ2-3, with a tentative D call TRBD1 (5 bases). Deletions cut 3 bases from V and 3 bases from J, with 13 bases between. This CDR3 is 14 amino acids long. Germline V gives CDR1 SQVTM, CDR2 ANQGSEA. This CDR3 reads CSVDRTMGTDTQYF. CDR3 sequence (DNA): TGCAGCGTTGATCGGACAATGGGAACAGATACGCAGTATTTT.

V usage is TRBV29-1 and J usage is TRBJ2-3; 12 bases fit TRBD2. The V and J ends lost 6 bases and 4 bases, in that order; junction bases with no gene match: 8. The CDR3 runs to 15 residues. CDR1 and CDR2 from the germline V gene are SQVTM and ANQGSEA. The CDR3 nucleotides are TGCAGCGTCCCCCGGACTAGCGGGGAAGCAGATACGCAGTATTTT. This translates into CSVPRTSGEADTQYF.

CDR3 loop: CASSDGTSGGADTQYF. DNA of the CDR3: TGTGCCAGCAGTGACGGGACTAGCGGGGGGGCAGATACGCAGTATTTT. The gene calls are TRBV6-4 and TRBJ2-3; 16 bases are a match to TRBD2. Germline trimming cut 2 bases from V and 4 bases from J; bases unmatched to any gene: 0. The CDR3 has 16 amino acids. Germline values: CDR1 MRHNA, CDR2 SNTAGT.

This clonotype was found a few times. This chain links TRBV7-2 with TRBJ2-3; 7 bases map to TRBD2. Trimming removed 4 bases from V and 0 bases from J; junction bases left unmatched: 4. The CDR3 is made up of 15 amino acids. Germline CDR1 SGHTA, CDR2 FQGNSA. CDR3 protein: CASSSSGESTDTQYF. The CDR3 region has the DNA TGTGCCAGCAGCTCGAGCGGGGAGAGCACAGATACGCAGTATTTT.

This chain connects TRBV28 to TRBJ1-5, with a possible D match to TRBD1 (5 bases). Germline V gene sequence: CDR1 MDHEN, CDR2 SYDVKM. Trimming shortened V by 5 bases and J by 3 bases, and 11 bases separated the two germline ends. CDR3 length: 14 amino acids. CDR3 DNA: TGTGCCAGCAGTGGGGGGAATTCCAATCAGCCCCAGCATTTT. Its protein is CASSGGNSNQPQHF. Full variable domain (outside the CDR3, taken from reference TRBV28 and TRBJ1-5): DVKVTQSSRYLVKRTGEKVFLECVQDMDHENMFWYRQDPGLGLRLIYFSYDVKMKEKGDIPEGYSVSREKKERFSLILESASTNQTSMYLCASSGGNSNQPQHFGDGTRLSIL.

The chain joins TRBV9 to TRBJ1-2; D is unclear. CDR3 size: 13 residues. Trimming removed 0 bases at V and 3 bases at J, with 6 bases between. Germline values: CDR1 SGDLS, CDR2 YYNGEE. The DNA for the CDR3 is TGTGCCAGCAGCGTAGGAAACGACTATGGCTACACCTTC. Its translation is CASSVGNDYGYTF.

This clonotype was found a few times. V and J are TRBV5-6 and TRBJ2-7, with 8 bases that match TRBD1. Germline CDR1 SGHDT, CDR2 YYEEEE. J gave up 3 bases and V 4 bases, and 6 bases lay outside the gene matches. CDR3 length: 14 residues. In nucleotides, the CDR3 is TGTGCCAGCAGCGGGATGACAGGGGTCTACGAGCAGTACGTC. As protein: CASSGMTGVYEQYV.